These 10 T cell receptor beta chains were sequenced from one sample in a study of T cells after yellow fever vaccination. TCRdb reprocessed the 5' RACE reads with MiXCR, giving one entry per CDR3 protein. The sample records 450,000 to 600,000 distinct CDR3 sequences, less than 15% being singletons. Sequencing used PBMCs, obtained on the day of the yellow fever booster vaccination. The receptors derive from a man aged 25 to 40 who received the YFV17D yellow fever vaccine.

The genes are TRBV28 and TRBJ2-3; 13 bases match TRBD2. The CDR3 consists of 15 residues. Germline V gene sequence: CDR1 MDHEN, CDR2 SYDVKM. V trimming: 10 bases; J trimming: 5 bases; junction bases outside the gene matches: 9. The CDR3 region has the DNA TGTGCCACCGGGACTAGCGGGGAGGCCGGAGATACGCAGTATTTT. Its translation: CATGTSGEAGDTQYF.

A note on this clonotype: At one boundary the junction diverges from the germline segment, which might be a read error. This chain connects TRBV20-1 to TRBJ1-1; D remains ambiguous. This CDR3 has 13 amino acids. CDR1 and CDR2 (germline): DFQATT, SNEGSKA (reference sequence). DNA for the CDR3: TGCGCCATGACCGCCCTCCGGAACGCTGAAGCTTTCTTT. Its translation is CAMTALRNAEAFF.

In its sample, this clonotype was seen a few times. The chain is built from TRBV7-6 and TRBJ2-2, with D tentatively TRBD1 or TRBD2 (5 bases each). The germline gives CDR1 SGHVS, CDR2 FNYEAQ. V shed 6 bases and J shed 0 bases, with 11 bases lying between them. The CDR3 is 15 residues long. CDR3: CASRLRDANTGELFF. CDR3 coding DNA: TGTGCCAGCAGACTCCGGGACGCGAACACCGGGGAGCTGTTTTTT.

The J gene is TRBJ1-2, the V gene TRBV18, with 9 nucleotides matching TRBD1. V was clipped by 3 bases and J by 6 bases; unmatched bases: 11. Germline lookup yields CDR1 KGHSH and CDR2 LQKENI. This CDR3 contains 16 residues. The CDR3 DNA reads as TGTGCCAGCTCACCCAGAACGGCACAGGGGGCGGATGGCTACACCTTC. Translation gives CASSPRTAQGADGYTF. The complete variable domain, with remaining parts taken from reference TRBV18 and TRBJ1-2, reads NAGVMQNPRHLVRRRGQEARLRCSPMKGHSHVYWYRQLPEEGLKFMVYLQKENIIDESGMPKERFSAEFPKEGPSILRIQQVVRGDSAAYFCASSPRTAQGADGYTFGSGTRLTVV.

In its sample, this clonotype was seen a few times. The chain uses TRBV5-5 and TRBJ1-2; the D is unclear. CDR3 length: 13 amino acids. The ends were cut back, 5 bases at V and 4 bases at J, with 12 bases in the middle. Per germline, CDR1 SGHKS and CDR2 YYEKEE (reference sequence). The CDR3 sequence: CASSSTRGYGYTF. The CDR3 DNA reads as TGTGCCAGCAGTTCGACGAGAGGCTATGGCTACACCTTC. Full variable domain (outside the CDR3, taken from reference TRBV5-5 and TRBJ1-2): DAGVTQSPTHLIKTRGQQVTLRCSPISGHKSVSWYQQVLGQGPQFIFQYYEKEERGRGNFPDRFSARQFPNYSSELNVNALLLGDSALYLCASSSTRGYGYTFGSGTRLTVV.

This clonotype came up a few times. This chain joins TRBV12-3 or TRBV12-4 and TRBJ2-1; D not resolved. V lost 3 bases to trimming and J lost 9 bases, with 12 bases between them. This CDR3 contains 13 residues. CDR3 sequence (DNA): TGTGCCAGCAGTTTCGTCTCTCGGAGTGAGCAGTTCTTC. This sequence encodes CASSFVSRSEQFF.

This rearrangement joins TRBV9 to TRBJ2-1; TRBD2 matches 8 bases. After removal of 6 bases from V and 4 bases from J, the junction contained 6 bases not matched to a gene. The CDR3 covers 14 residues. Germline V gene lookup returns CDR1 SGDLS and CDR2 YYNGEE. The CDR3 loop reads CASTPGLGYNEQFF. The CDR3 nucleotides read TGTGCCAGCACCCCGGGACTAGGGTACAATGAGCAGTTCTTC.

This clonotype was observed a few times. The CDR3 DNA sequence: TGTGCCAGTAGTACAACCGGGACTCCAGCTTTGAGGGCTTTCTTT. The encoded protein is CASSTTGTPALRAFF. V and J are TRBV19 and TRBJ1-1; the D gene is possibly TRBD1 (5 bases). The germline V and J ends were trimmed by 4 bases and 11 bases, with 23 bases remaining between them. From germline, CDR1 is LNHDA and CDR2 SQIVND (reference sequence). The CDR3 sequence is 15 residues long.

The chain combines TRBV20-1 with TRBJ2-1; TRBD2 might be the D (6 bases). The germline V gene encodes CDR1 DFQATT and CDR2 SNEGSKA (reference sequence). The CDR3 runs 15 residues. V was trimmed by 0 bases and J by 7 bases, leaving 16 bases between them. CDR3 in amino acids: CSARDAGTVDNEQFF. The DNA of the CDR3 is TGCAGTGCTAGAGACGCCGGGACTGTGGATAATGAGCAGTTCTTC.

The chain has TRBV12-5 and TRBJ2-1; D call uncertain. CDR1 and CDR2 (germline): LGHNT, FRNRAP. Deletions cut 6 bases from V and 12 bases from J, with 9 bases between. The CDR3 extends over 10 amino acids. CDR3 in DNA: TGTGCTAGTGGCAATAGGAGGCAGTTCTTC. Translated, it gives CASGNRRQFF.